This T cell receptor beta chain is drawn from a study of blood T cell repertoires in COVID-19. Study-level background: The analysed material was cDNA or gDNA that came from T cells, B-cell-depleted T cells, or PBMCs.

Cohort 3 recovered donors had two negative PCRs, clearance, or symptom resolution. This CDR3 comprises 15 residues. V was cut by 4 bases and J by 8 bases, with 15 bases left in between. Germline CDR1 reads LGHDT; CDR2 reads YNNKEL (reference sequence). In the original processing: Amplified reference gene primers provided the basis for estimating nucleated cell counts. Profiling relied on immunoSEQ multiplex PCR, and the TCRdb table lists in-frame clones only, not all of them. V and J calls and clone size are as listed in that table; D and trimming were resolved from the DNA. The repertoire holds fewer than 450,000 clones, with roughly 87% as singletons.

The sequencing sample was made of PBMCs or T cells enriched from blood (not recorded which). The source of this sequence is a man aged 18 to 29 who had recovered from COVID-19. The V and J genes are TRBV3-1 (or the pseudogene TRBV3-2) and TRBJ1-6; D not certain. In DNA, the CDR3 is TGTGCCAGCAGCCCCCTGGGGAGGGAGGATTCACCCCTCCACTTT. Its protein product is CASSPLGREDSPLHF.